This T cell receptor beta chain is from a study of regulatory and conventional T cells in RAG deficiency. Sequenced by immunoSEQ multiplex PCR; TCRdb stores in-frame clones only, minus some. The sample includes around 30,000 clones, around 89% of them seen just once. Trimming took 5 bases from V and 2 from J, leaving 16 bases between them. This CDR3 spans 15 amino acids. Germline loops: CDR1 PRHDT, CDR2 FYEKMQ (reference sequence). The same sample was also studied in work on regulatory T cells. That work adds: Primers: 52 TRBV forward and 13 TRBJ reverse.

The material sequenced was CD8+ T cells sorted from blood. The rearrangement uses TRBV13 and TRBJ2-7; D possibly matches TRBD1 or TRBD2 (7 bases each). The receptor was isolated from a human donor in good health. CDR3 sequence (DNA): TGTGCCAGCAGCCCAAGGGGGGGACAGACCTACGAGCAGTACTTC. Translated: CASSPRGGQTYEQYF.